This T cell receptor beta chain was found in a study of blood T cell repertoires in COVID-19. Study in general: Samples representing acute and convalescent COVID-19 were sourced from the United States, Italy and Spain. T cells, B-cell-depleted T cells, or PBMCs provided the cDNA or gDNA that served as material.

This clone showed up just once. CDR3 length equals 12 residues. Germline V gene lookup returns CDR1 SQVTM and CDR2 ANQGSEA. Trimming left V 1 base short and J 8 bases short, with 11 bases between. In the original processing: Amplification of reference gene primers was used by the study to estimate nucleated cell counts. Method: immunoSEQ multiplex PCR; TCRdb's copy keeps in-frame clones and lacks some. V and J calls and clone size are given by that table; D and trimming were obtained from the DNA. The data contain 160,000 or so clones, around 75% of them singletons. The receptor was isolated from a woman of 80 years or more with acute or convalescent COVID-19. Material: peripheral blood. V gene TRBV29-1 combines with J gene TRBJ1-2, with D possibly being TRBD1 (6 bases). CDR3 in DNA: TGCAGCGTTGAAGCCAGGGGACAAGGCTACACCTTC. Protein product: CSVEARGQGYTF.